Listed here are 19 T cell receptor beta chains from one sample, sequenced in a study of T-cell memory formation after mild COVID-19. TCRdb reprocessed the 5' RACE reads via MiXCR and lists one record per CDR3 protein. This table holds roughly 400,000 distinct CDR3 sequences, about a sixth found once. Source material: PBMCs or a T cell subset sorted from them (not recorded which). These receptor sequences come from a young man who had mild COVID-19 (a few samples of this study predate the infection). Cell type and time point are not known.

The sample holds a few counts of this clonotype. This chain joins TRBV4-1 and TRBJ1-1; 8 bases line up with TRBD1. The junction had 3 bases not matched to a gene; V was cut back by 3 bases and J by 3 bases. In germline, CDR1 is MGHRA, CDR2 YSYEKL. The CDR3 spans 14 residues. In DNA, the CDR3 is TGCGCCAGCAGCCAGGGGACAGGTTACACTGAAGCTTTCTTT. Protein product: CASSQGTGYTEAFF.

This clonotype was seen a handful of times. The V call is TRBV7-2, the J call TRBJ1-4; 7 bases match TRBD1. CDR3 size: 14 residues. V shed 5 bases, J shed 6 bases, and the junction held 6 bases outside the gene matches. Germline V CDR1 and CDR2: SGHTA, FQGNSA. The CDR3 nucleotides are TGTGCCAGCAGCCCCAGGGGGTTCGATGAAAAACTGTTTTTT. Translated, it gives CASSPRGFDEKLFF. The variable domain in full, with the rest retrieved from reference TRBV7-2 and TRBJ1-4, is GAGVSQSPSNKVTEKGKDVELRCDPISGHTALYWYRQSLGQGLEFLIYFQGNSAPDKSGLPSDRFSAERTGGSVSTLTIQRTQQEDSAVYLCASSPRGFDEKLFFGSGTQLSVL.

The V gene is TRBV4-3, the J gene TRBJ2-5, with D possibly matching TRBD1 (5 bases). This CDR3 region has 16 residues. The V end lost 4 bases, the J end lost 4 bases, and 19 bases lay between the germline ends. Germline assignment: CDR1 LGHNA and CDR2 YSLEER. CDR3 amino acids: CASSPYDASGLETQYF. CDR3 bases: TGCGCCAGCAGCCCCTACGACGCCTCAGGGTTAGAGACCCAGTACTTC.

This clonotype occurred a few times. The chain has TRBV6-5 and TRBJ1-5; D remains ambiguous. CDR3 length: 15 residues. Germline CDR1 and CDR2: MNHEY and SVGAGI. The V and J ends lost 0 bases and 1 base respectively, with 7 bases between them. CDR3 DNA sequence: TGTGCCAGCAGTTACTCGTCCAGAAGCAATCAGCCCCAGCATTTT. Its protein is CASSYSSRSNQPQHF.

The sample holds a few counts of this clonotype. The chain carries TRBV20-1 and TRBJ2-2; 10 bases map to TRBD1. CDR1 DFQATT and CDR2 SNEGSKA come from the germline V gene (reference sequence). There are 14 residues in the CDR3. The V segment lost 6 bases and the J segment 9 bases; nucleotides outside the gene matches: 10. CDR3 loop: CSARPPGQGRELFF. The CDR3 DNA reads as TGCAGTGCGCGTCCTCCGGGACAGGGGAGGGAGCTGTTTTTT.

The chain uses TRBV5-6 and TRBJ2-7, with D possibly being TRBD1 (6 bases). This CDR3 is built from 14 residues. The V and J ends lost 4 bases and 1 base respectively, with 12 bases between them. In germline, CDR1 is SGHDT, CDR2 YYEEEE. This CDR3 reads CASSSRTESYEQYF. DNA for the CDR3: TGTGCCAGCAGCAGCAGGACAGAGTCCTACGAGCAGTACTTC.

This chain links TRBV4-1 with TRBJ2-4; D call uncertain. This CDR3 contains 12 residues. Germline-derived CDR1 and CDR2 are MGHRA and YSYEKL. The V end lost 7 bases, the J end lost 3 bases, and 7 bases lay between the germline ends. DNA of the CDR3: TGCGCCAGCAAAGGGTTCAAAAACATTCAGTACTTC. Protein: CASKGFKNIQYF.

This clonotype showed up many times. The chain carries TRBV29-1 and TRBJ1-1, with 10 bases fitting TRBD1. CDR3 length equals 12 residues. V lost 4 bases and J lost 5; bases outside the gene matches: 1. The germline V gene encodes CDR1 SQVTM and CDR2 ANQGSEA. CDR3 nucleotides: TGCAGCGTTGGGACAGGGGGGACTGAAGCTTTCTTT. Translation: CSVGTGGTEAFF.

The chain is built from TRBV6-6 and TRBJ1-1; D gene uncertain. In germline, CDR1 is MNHNY, CDR2 SVGAGI (reference sequence). Trimming left V 4 bases short and J 6 bases short, with 9 bases between. The CDR3 extends over 12 amino acids. The CDR3 nucleotides read TGTGCCAGCAGTTGGAAAGGTCCTGAAGCTTTCTTT. It yields the protein CASSWKGPEAFF.

This clonotype was detected a few times. The gene calls are TRBV12-3 or TRBV12-4 and TRBJ1-2, with 7 bases fitting TRBD1. The CDR3 spans 14 residues. With V trimmed by 6 bases and J by 6 bases, 10 bases remained unmatched. CDR3 sequence (DNA): TGTGCCAGCAGCCTCGGTAGGGGGCTGAATGGCTACACCTTC. Protein product: CASSLGRGLNGYTF.

This clonotype was detected a few times. The rearrangement joins TRBV7-2 to TRBJ2-5, with unresolved D. The V and J ends lost 4 bases and 2 bases respectively, with 8 bases between them. Germline lookup yields CDR1 SGHTA and CDR2 FQGNSA. CDR3 length: 13 residues. The CDR3 loop is CASSSTIQETQYF. As DNA, the CDR3 is TGTGCCAGCAGCTCAACTATACAAGAGACCCAGTACTTC.

This chain joins TRBV4-1 and TRBJ1-2; 8 bases match TRBD1. J gave up 0 bases and V 4 bases, and 7 bases lay outside the gene matches. The germline V gene has CDR1 MGHRA and CDR2 YSYEKL. CDR3 length: 16 residues. CDR3 DNA: TGCGCCAGCAGCCGACAGGGGATGGGGGCTAACTATGGCTACACCTTC. It yields the protein CASSRQGMGANYGYTF.

The V and J genes are TRBV5-8 and TRBJ2-7, with 9 bases matching TRBD1. CDR3 length: 15 residues. Germline V gene sequence: CDR1 SGHTS, CDR2 YDEGEE. V was clipped by 4 bases and J by 4 bases; unmatched bases: 9. CDR3: CASSGLGTGIYEQYF. In nucleotides, the CDR3 is TGTGCCAGCAGCGGTCTAGGGACAGGGATATACGAGCAGTACTTC.

This clonotype showed up just a few times. This chain links TRBV20-1 with TRBJ1-4; no definite D call. The CDR3 extends over 12 amino acids. Germline values: CDR1 DFQATT, CDR2 SNEGSKA (reference sequence). V was pared by 2 bases and J by 10 bases, with 11 bases between. CDR3 nucleotides: TGCAGTGCTAGATCCATGAAAGGAAAACTGTTTTTT. Its protein product is CSARSMKGKLFF.

This chain joins TRBV12-3 or TRBV12-4 and TRBJ1-5, with 12 nucleotides matching TRBD1. The V segment lost 5 bases and the J segment 10 bases; nucleotides outside the gene matches: 9. The CDR3 has 15 amino acids. The chain's CDR3 is CASSPPGTGGPPQHF. CDR3 coding DNA: TGTGCCAGCAGTCCCCCCGGGACAGGGGGCCCTCCCCAGCATTTT.

The V gene is TRBV12-3 or TRBV12-4, the J gene TRBJ1-5; a possible D gene is TRBD1 (6 bases). The CDR3 is 15 amino acids. Between the trimmed V and J ends, which lost 6 bases and 10 bases, there was a span of 22 bases. The CDR3 DNA reads TGTGCCAGCAGAAGGGGACGGGGACACCTAGTCCCCCAGCATTTT. This codes for CASRRGRGHLVPQHF.

This clonotype was recorded many times. The V and J genes are TRBV5-1 and TRBJ1-1; D is possibly TRBD1 (6 bases). Trimming left V 7 bases short and J 1 base short, with 14 bases between. CDR1 and CDR2 from the germline V gene are SGHRS and YFSETQ. This CDR3 region has 14 residues. The chain's CDR3 is CASGPDRTNTEAFF. In DNA, the CDR3 is TGCGCCAGCGGACCTGACAGGACGAACACTGAAGCTTTCTTT.

The rearrangement uses TRBV5-1 and TRBJ1-1; TRBD1 agrees at 10 bases. The CDR3 runs 14 residues. Per germline, CDR1 SGHRS and CDR2 YFSETQ. After removal of 7 bases from V and 3 bases from J, the junction contained 6 bases not matched to a gene. The CDR3 coding sequence is TGCGCCAGCGGCGGACAGGGGGGGGACACTGAAGCTTTCTTT. Encoded protein: CASGGQGGDTEAFF.

The J gene is TRBJ2-4, the V gene TRBV27; maybe TRBD1 (5 bases). Germline V gene lookup returns CDR1 MNHEY and CDR2 SMNVEV (reference sequence). The CDR3 consists of 13 residues. The V end was cut by 5 bases, the J end by 9 bases, with 14 bases between. The CDR3 here is CASSRQGGSIQYF. The CDR3 coding sequence is TGTGCCAGCAGTCGGCAGGGTGGTAGCATTCAGTACTTC.